This T cell receptor beta chain was obtained from a study of T cell clonality in common variable immunodeficiency. This clone occurred many times. The CDR3 end falls 3 residues outside the read, so it is completed with the germline J gene. V shed 4 bases and J 2 bases; nucleotides not matched to a gene: 5. The CDR3 length is 17 residues. The V gene's germline CDR1 is SGHRS and CDR2 YFSETQ. Assay: immunoSEQ multiplex PCR; the TCRdb copy retains only in-frame clones and omits some. Listed for the sample are around 34,000 clones, none seen a single time. The gene calls are TRBV5-1 and TRBJ2-3; 15 bases map to TRBD2. The origin of this receptor is a person aged 18-70 years in good health. The sample taken for sequencing was peripheral blood mononuclear cells. CDR3 in amino acids: CASSPGLAGGTTDTQYF. The part of the CDR3 DNA that was read is TGCGCCAGCAGCCCGGGACTAGCGGGAGGTACCACAGATACG.